This T cell receptor (beta chain) was retrieved from a study of response to subunit inactivated influenza vaccine. Findings and caveats of the study: Only a handful of new T cells, the authors suggested, are recruited with each seasonal influenza vaccination.

This clonotype was counted at least ten times. Its antigen is not known. Germline CDR1 and CDR2: SGDLS and YYNGEE. The CDR3 covers 18 residues. With 5 bases removed from V and 0 bases from J, the gap between germline ends came to 20 bases. TCRdb processed the RT-PCR reads anew with MiXCR; each CDR3 protein has one entry. In the table there are hundreds of thousands of distinct CDR3 sequences, about a sixth of which are singletons. The sequence came from a man in his forties or fifties who received an inactivated influenza vaccine. This sample comprised PBMCs from blood, obtained about 13 days after vaccination. This sequence joins TRBV9 and TRBJ1-4; no definite D call. CDR3 region: CASRVFCRLVATNEKLFF. Written as DNA, the CDR3 is TGTGCCAGCAGGGTGTTTTGCAGGCTTGTTGCAACTAATGAAAAACTGTTTTTT.